What follows describes a single T cell receptor beta chain. What it binds is not known. Separate from the roughly 710-subject first cohort, the approximately 130-subject validation cohort was the one that the donors belonged to. V was pared by 2 bases and J by 7 bases, with 2 bases of the junction left unmatched. Germline V lookup: CDR1 SGHDN, CDR2 FVKESK. CDR3 length equals 14 residues. The data were obtained in a study of cytomegalovirus exposure and HLA in healthy donors. Turning to the study itself: The roughly 130 validation repertoires were reported in a later analysis to have been generated on the same platform as the 666 first-cohort repertoires. Findings and caveats of the study: Despite most TCR sequences being rare, some public TCRs occurred in many donors. Cytomegalovirus association was listed for 164 TCR beta chains.

The data were produced by immunoSEQ multiplex PCR, yet TCRdb's version contains in-frame clones alone and is incomplete. The table shows more than 95,000 clones, with about 91% occurring only once. This rearrangement joins TRBV14 to TRBJ2-1; TRBD2 agrees at 10 bases. Sequences were obtained from PBMCs. The receptor was isolated from a woman aged 18-29 years in good health and CMV-seronegative. The CDR3 nucleotides are TGTGCCAGCAGCCAACTAGCGGGGGTTAATGAGCAGTTCTTC. It codes for CASSQLAGVNEQFF. The full variable domain, rest sourced from reference TRBV14 and TRBJ2-1, is EAGVTQFPSHSVIEKGQTVTLRCDPISGHDNLYWYRRVMGKEIKFLLHFVKESKQDESGMPNNRFLAERTGGTYSTLKVQPAELEDSGVYFCASSQLAGVNEQFFGPGTRLTVL.